The rows below give T cell receptor beta chains drawn from one sample of a study of vaccination effects on CD4 cells after COVID-19. These receptors have no known antigen. Libraries were prepared by immunoSEQ multiplex PCR; TCRdb keeps only in-frame clonotypes and omits some of them. The table lists 55,000 to 80,000 clones, roughly three quarters of them singletons. Here the sequenced sample was CD4+ T cells from PBMCs cultured with HCoV-OC43 spike peptides, taken before COVID-19 vaccination. These receptors were obtained from a human donor who received a COVID-19 vaccine. The CDR3 runs from the conserved cysteine through the conserved F or W. D genes are given only for firm matches. Not all rows give a size; the values are once, few, many and, for expanded clones, a class.

d_gene	v_gene	abundance	j_gene	CDR3nt	CDR3aa
-	TRBV5-1	-	TRBJ2-2	TGCGCCAGCAGCTCGAGGCCAGATCCCACCGGGGAGCTGTTTTTT	CASSSRPDPTGELFF
-	TRBV9	few	TRBJ1-2	TGTGCCAGCAGCGCGTCAGGAGGGAACTATGGCTACACCTTC	CASSASGGNYGYTF
-	TRBV28	few	TRBJ2-2	TGTGCCAGCAGAATTACCCTCACCGGGGAGCTGTTTTTT	CASRITLTGELFF
TRBD1	TRBV5-1	-	TRBJ2-5	TGCGCCAGCAGCGTGGACAGGGAGGAGACCCAGTACTTC	CASSVDREETQYF
-	TRBV30	-	TRBJ1-6	TGTGCCTGGGATGGAATTACAGGGTTACCCCTCCACTTT	CAWDGITGLPLHF
-	TRBV30	-	TRBJ1-4	TGTGCCTGGGGACAGTTTGCAACTAATGAAAAACTGTTTTTT	CAWGQFATNEKLFF
-	TRBV5-4	-	TRBJ2-1	TGTGCCAGCATCTCCTACAATGAGCAGTTCTTC	CASISYNEQFF
-	TRBV30	-	TRBJ1-6	TGTGCCTGGAGTGTAGGGCAGGGATATAATTCACCCCTCCACTTT	CAWSVGQGYNSPLHF
-	TRBV6-2/TRBV6-3	-	TRBJ1-2	TGTGCCAGCAGTTACTCGACGCGGACAGATTATGGCTACACCTTC	CASSYSTRTDYGYTF
-	TRBV18	-	TRBJ1-2	TGTGCCAGCTCACCCGTCGACAGGCCCAGCTATGGCTACACCTTC	CASSPVDRPSYGYTF
TRBD2	TRBV5-6	-	TRBJ2-1	TGTGCCAGCAGCTTGGGGACTAGCGGGGGGTACAATGAGCAGTTCTTC	CASSLGTSGGYNEQFF
-	TRBV6-1	-	TRBJ1-6	TGTGCCAGCAGTGAAGGTAGAGCGGGGAGCTCCTATAATTCACCCCTCCACTTT	CASSEGRAGSSYNSPLHF
-	TRBV10-3	few	TRBJ1-6	TGTGCCATCAGTGAGTCGTCGGAACCGTTCAATTCACCCCTCCACTTT	CAISESSEPFNSPLHF
-	TRBV2	-	TRBJ1-2	TGTGCCAGCAGTGCCGGGCCGGGCTATGGCTACACCTTC	CASSAGPGYGYTF
-	TRBV6-6	few	TRBJ1-2	TGTGCCAGCACCCTAAGGACGCTGTCATATGGCTACACCTTC	CASTLRTLSYGYTF
TRBD2	TRBV7-2	-	TRBJ2-3	TGTGCCAGCAGCTTAGGAGCGGGGGGGCGGACAGATACGCAGTATTTT	CASSLGAGGRTDTQYF
-	TRBV7-3	-	TRBJ1-1	TGTGCCAGCAGCTTAGCAGGTCTGAACACTGAAGCTTTCTTT	CASSLAGLNTEAFF
TRBD2	TRBV3-1/TRBV3-2	-	TRBJ2-3	TGTGCCAGCAGCCCCGGGACTAGCGGGGGGACTTTCACAGATACGCAGTATTTT	CASSPGTSGGTFTDTQYF
TRBD1	TRBV6-1	-	TRBJ2-5	TGTGCCAGCAGTGACAGACAGACAGGGGTAACGGAGACCCAGTACTTC	CASSDRQTGVTETQYF
-	TRBV2	few	TRBJ2-3	TGTGCCAGCAGTGAATCGTCTAGCACAGATACGCAGTATTTT	CASSESSSTDTQYF
TRBD2	TRBV5-1	-	TRBJ2-5	TGCGCCAGCAGTGACCTTCTAGCGGGGGCCGTGGAGACCCAGTACTTC	CASSDLLAGAVETQYF
TRBD1	TRBV7-9	-	TRBJ2-3	TGTGCCAGCAGCTCATTTGCAGGGACAGGGTCAAGGAATACGCAGTATTTT	CASSSFAGTGSRNTQYF
-	TRBV30	few	TRBJ1-4	TGTGCCTGGAGCGTAACAGGTGCTAATGAAAAACTGTTTTTT	CAWSVTGANEKLFF
-	TRBV5-1	-	TRBJ1-1	TGCGCCAGCAGCTTGCTTGGGAACACTGAAGCTTTCTTT	CASSLLGNTEAFF
-	TRBV12-3/TRBV12-4	once	TRBJ1-3	TGTGCCAGCAGTCGGAGAAACACCATATATTTT	CASSRRNTIYF
TRBD2	TRBV7-2	-	TRBJ2-1	TGTGCCAGCAGCCCCACTGGGACTAGCGGGGGGTTCAATGAGCAGTTCTTC	CASSPTGTSGGFNEQFF
TRBD1	TRBV7-9	few	TRBJ2-1	TGTGCCAGCTCTTTTGGACAGGGCGCTTCCAATGAGCAGTTCTTC	CASSFGQGASNEQFF
TRBD1	TRBV12-5	-	TRBJ1-5	TGTGCTAGTGGTTTGGTCCAGAGGACAGGAGGTCAGCCCCAGCATTTT	CASGLVQRTGGQPQHF
-	TRBV7-3	-	TRBJ1-6	TGTGCCAGCAGCTTGGGGCAGGGGAGATCACCCCTCCACTTT	CASSLGQGRSPLHF
-	TRBV29-1	few	TRBJ1-2	TGCAGCGTTGATTCGACAGTCTATGGCTACACCTTC	CSVDSTVYGYTF
-	TRBV7-2	-	TRBJ1-4	TGTGCCAGCAGCTTCGGGTTGGGAGGGCAGGAACTGTTTTTT	CASSFGLGGQELFF
TRBD1	TRBV5-5	-	TRBJ1-4	TGTGCCAGCAGCTTGACAGGGGCAGAAGCTAATGAAAAACTGTTTTTT	CASSLTGAEANEKLFF
-	TRBV30	-	TRBJ1-3	TGTGCCTGGAGTTCCGGGCATGGAAACACCATATATTTT	CAWSSGHGNTIYF
-	TRBV5-1	-	TRBJ2-2	TGCGCCAGCAGCTCGGACACGAACACCGGGGAGCTGTTTTTT	CASSSDTNTGELFF
TRBD1	TRBV6-1	-	TRBJ1-1	TGTGCCAGCAGATTGACAGGGGATTTCGCTGAAGCTTTCTTT	CASRLTGDFAEAFF
-	TRBV7-3	-	TRBJ2-6	TGTGCCAGCAGCCCCCGACAGGGACTCACCTCTGGGGCCAACGTCCTGACTTTC	CASSPRQGLTSGANVLTF
-	TRBV7-9	few	TRBJ2-5	TGTGCCAGCAGCTTAGGGGACATAGGCCAAGAGACCCAGTACTTC	CASSLGDIGQETQYF
TRBD2	TRBV9	-	TRBJ2-1	TGTGCCAGCAGCGCCGGGGGGGCTAGCGGGCACTACAATGAGCAGTTCTTC	CASSAGGASGHYNEQFF
TRBD2	TRBV6-1	-	TRBJ2-1	TGTGCCAGCAGTGTGCGGCTAGCGGGGGGAAGGAATGAGCAGTTCTTC	CASSVRLAGGRNEQFF
-	TRBV5-1	-	TRBJ1-5	TGCGCCAGCAGCTTGGCCGGGACAACGCAGCCCCAGCATTTT	CASSLAGTTQPQHF
-	TRBV6-5	-	TRBJ1-2	TGTGCCAGCGGGCAGGGGCCCTTGTATGGCTACACCTTC	CASGQGPLYGYTF
-	TRBV7-2	once	TRBJ1-6	TGTGCCAGCAGACCCACAGGGTGGCCCCTCCACTTT	CASRPTGWPLHF
-	TRBV5-4	-	TRBJ2-3	TGTGCCTGGGGGACCTACGAAACGGATACGCAGTATTTT	CAWGTYETDTQYF
TRBD1	TRBV5-1	-	TRBJ1-3	TGCGCCAGCAGCTTGGAGGGGGCGAACCCTGGAAACACCATATATTTT	CASSLEGANPGNTIYF
TRBD1	TRBV6-5	few	TRBJ1-5	TGTGCCAGCAGTTCACGCCGGGACAGCCAAAGGAGGCCCCAGCATTTT	CASSSRRDSQRRPQHF
-	TRBV7-2	once	TRBJ2-1	TGTGCCAGCAGCTTAGGGAGAAACAATGAGCAGTTCTTC	CASSLGRNNEQFF
-	TRBV4-1	-	TRBJ1-4	TGCGCCAGCAGCCAACCTACCGGACAGTGGAATGAAAAACTGTTTTTT	CASSQPTGQWNEKLFF
-	TRBV29-1	once	TRBJ1-2	TGCAGCGTTGGAAAGGGGCCGAGTTCAAACTATGGCTACACCTTC	CSVGKGPSSNYGYTF